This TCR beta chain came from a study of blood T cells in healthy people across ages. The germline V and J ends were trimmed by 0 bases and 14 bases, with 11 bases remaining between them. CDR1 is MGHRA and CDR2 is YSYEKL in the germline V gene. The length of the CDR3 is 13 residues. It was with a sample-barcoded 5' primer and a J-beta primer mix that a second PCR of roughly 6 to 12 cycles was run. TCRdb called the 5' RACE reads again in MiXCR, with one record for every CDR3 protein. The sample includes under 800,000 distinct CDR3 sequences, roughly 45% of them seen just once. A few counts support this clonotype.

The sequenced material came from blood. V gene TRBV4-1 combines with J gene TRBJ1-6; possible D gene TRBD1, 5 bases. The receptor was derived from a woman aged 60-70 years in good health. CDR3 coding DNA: TGCGCCAGCAGCCAAGATAGGGGTTGCACCCTCCACTTT. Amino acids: CASSQDRGCTLHF.